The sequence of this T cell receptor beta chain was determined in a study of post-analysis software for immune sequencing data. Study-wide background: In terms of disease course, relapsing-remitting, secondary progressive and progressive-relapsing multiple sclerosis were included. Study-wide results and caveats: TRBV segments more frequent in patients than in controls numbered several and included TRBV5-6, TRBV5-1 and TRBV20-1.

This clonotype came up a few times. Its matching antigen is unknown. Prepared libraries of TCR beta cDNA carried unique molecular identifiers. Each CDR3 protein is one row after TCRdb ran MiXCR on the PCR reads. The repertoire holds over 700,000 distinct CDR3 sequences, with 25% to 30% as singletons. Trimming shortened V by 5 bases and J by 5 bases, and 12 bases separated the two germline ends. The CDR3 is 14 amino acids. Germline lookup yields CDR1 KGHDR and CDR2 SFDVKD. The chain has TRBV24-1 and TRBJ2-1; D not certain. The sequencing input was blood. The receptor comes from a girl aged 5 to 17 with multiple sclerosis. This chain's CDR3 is CATSVRNTDNEQFF. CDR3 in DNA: TGTGCCACCAGTGTGAGAAACACGGACAATGAGCAGTTCTTC.